This T cell receptor beta chain emerged from a study of T cells in Graves' hyperthyroidism and ophthalmopathy. Overall study: Peripheral blood draws took place at initial diagnosis, ahead of any treatment.

Germline lookup yields CDR1 SGHRS and CDR2 YFSETQ. The J segment lost 0 bases and the V segment lost 2 bases, leaving 3 bases of the junction unmatched. The length of the CDR3 is 16 residues. This clonotype was found many times. Amplification targeted TCR beta CDR3 regions from RNA transcripts. First-round RT-PCR targeting the TCR CDR3 was performed with the HTBI primer set. Via MiXCR, TCRdb re-called the multiplex PCR reads, giving one row per CDR3 protein. The sample gives a few hundred thousand distinct CDR3 sequences, 15% to 18% of which show up once; approximately 7.5% is in the top ten. Lactation, pregnancy, other autoimmune disease or uncontrolled infection led to exclusion of patients.

The source of this sequence is a woman aged 18-35 years with Graves' hyperthyroidism. Source material: blood. The chain carries TRBV5-1 and TRBJ2-2; TRBD2 agrees at 8 bases. This CDR3 reads CASSFLAGTNTGELFF. CDR3 DNA: TGCGCCAGCAGCTTCTTAGCGGGAACGAACACCGGGGAGCTGTTTTTT.